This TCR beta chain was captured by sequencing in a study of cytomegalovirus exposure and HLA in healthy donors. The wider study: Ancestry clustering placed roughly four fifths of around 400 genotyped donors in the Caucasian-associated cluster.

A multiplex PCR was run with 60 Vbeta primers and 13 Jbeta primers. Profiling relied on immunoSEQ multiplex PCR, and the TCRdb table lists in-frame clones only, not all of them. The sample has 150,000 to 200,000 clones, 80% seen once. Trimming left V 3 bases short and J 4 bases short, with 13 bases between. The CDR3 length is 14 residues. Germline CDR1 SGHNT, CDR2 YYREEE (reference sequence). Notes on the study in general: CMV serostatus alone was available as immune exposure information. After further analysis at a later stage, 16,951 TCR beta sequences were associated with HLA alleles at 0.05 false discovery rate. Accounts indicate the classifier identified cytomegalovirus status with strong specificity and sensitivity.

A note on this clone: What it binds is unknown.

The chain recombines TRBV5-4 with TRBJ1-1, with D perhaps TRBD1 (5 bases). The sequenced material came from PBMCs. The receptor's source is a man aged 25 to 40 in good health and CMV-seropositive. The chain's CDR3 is CASSSGVGGTEAFF. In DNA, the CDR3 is TGTGCCAGCAGCTCTGGGGTCGGGGGCACTGAAGCTTTCTTT.